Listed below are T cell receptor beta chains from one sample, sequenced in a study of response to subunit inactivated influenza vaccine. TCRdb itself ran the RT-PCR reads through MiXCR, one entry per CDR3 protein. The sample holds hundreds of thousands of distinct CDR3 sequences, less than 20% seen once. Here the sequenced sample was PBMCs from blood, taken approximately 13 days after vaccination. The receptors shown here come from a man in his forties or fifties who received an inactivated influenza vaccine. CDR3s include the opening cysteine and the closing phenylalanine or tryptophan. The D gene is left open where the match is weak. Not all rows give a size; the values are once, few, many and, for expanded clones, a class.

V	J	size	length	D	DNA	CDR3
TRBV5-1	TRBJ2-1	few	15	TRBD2	TGCGCCAGCAGCTTAGGGACTAGCGGGGTCAATGAGCAGTTCTTC	CASSLGTSGVNEQFF
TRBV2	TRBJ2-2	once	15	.	TGTGCCAGCACCGAGGTGCGGGTGAGCACCGGGGAGCTGTTTTTT	CASTEVRVSTGELFF
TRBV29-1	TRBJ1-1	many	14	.	TGCAGCGTTGAAGATCTGTGGATGAACACTGAAGCTTTCTTT	CSVEDLWMNTEAFF
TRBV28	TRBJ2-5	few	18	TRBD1	TGTGCCAGCAGTTCAGAAACAGGGGCCCCTTGGGGGCAAGAGACCCAGTACTTC	CASSSETGAPWGQETQYF
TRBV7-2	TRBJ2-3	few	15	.	TGTGCCAGCAGCAGGACCGGGCATAGCACAGATACGCAGTATTTT	CASSRTGHSTDTQYF
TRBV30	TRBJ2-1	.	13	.	TGTGCCTGGAAGGGACTCCACTACAATGAGCAGTTCTTC	CAWKGLHYNEQFF
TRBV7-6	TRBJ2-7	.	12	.	TGTGCCAGCAGCTTAAACGGGAACGAGCAGTACTTC	CASSLNGNEQYF
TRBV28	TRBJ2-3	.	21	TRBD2	TGTGCCAGCAGTAAACCGAAACCAACTAGCGGGAGTTTCTTGCATTTAGATACGCAGTATTTT	CASSKPKPTSGSFLHLDTQYF
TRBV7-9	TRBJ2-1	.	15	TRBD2	TGTGCCAGCAGCTCCGTAGGGACTAGCGCGAATGAGCAGTTCTTC	CASSSVGTSANEQFF
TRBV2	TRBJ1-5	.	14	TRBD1	TGTGCCAGTAAACAGGGGTGGAGCAATCAGCCCCAGCATTTT	CASKQGWSNQPQHF
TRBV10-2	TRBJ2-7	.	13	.	TGCGCCAGCACTGGAGGGCCTCCCTACGAGCAGTACTTC	CASTGGPPYEQYF
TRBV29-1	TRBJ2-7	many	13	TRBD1	TGCAGCGTTGGGGGGACAGGGATCTACGAGCAGTACTTC	CSVGGTGIYEQYF
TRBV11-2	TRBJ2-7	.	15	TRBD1	TGTGCCAGCAGCTCAAACAGGGGCTCAGCCTACGAGCAGTACTTC	CASSSNRGSAYEQYF
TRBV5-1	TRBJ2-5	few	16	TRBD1	TGCGCCAGCAGCTTGAACAGGGGCACCACCGGGGAGACCCAGTACTTC	CASSLNRGTTGETQYF
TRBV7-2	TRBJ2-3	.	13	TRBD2	TGTGCCAGCGGGACTAGCGTGCCAGATACGCAGTATTTT	CASGTSVPDTQYF
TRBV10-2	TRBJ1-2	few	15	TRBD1	TGCGCCAGCACCCCGTTACAGGGGGCCCTCTATGGCTACACCTTC	CASTPLQGALYGYTF
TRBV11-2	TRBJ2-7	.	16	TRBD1	TGTGCCAGCAGCTTACCGACAGGGATTGGTTCCCACGAGCAGTACTTC	CASSLPTGIGSHEQYF
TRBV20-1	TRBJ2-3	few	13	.	TGCAGTGCTAGAGATGGACTCACAGATACGCAGTATTTT	CSARDGLTDTQYF
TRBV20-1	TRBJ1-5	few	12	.	TGCAGTGCTAAGGGGGGAGATCAGCCCCAGCATTTT	CSAKGGDQPQHF